Below, 29 T cell receptor beta chains from the same sample are listed, as sequenced in a study of shared T cell receptors in the human thymus. Method: immunoSEQ multiplex PCR; TCRdb's copy keeps in-frame clones and lacks some. The profile covers about 540,000 clones, with 75% to 80% appearing a single time and roughly 0.013% taken by the ten largest. The same sample was also used in a study of human thymus T cells.

The sequenced sample consisted of thymocytes. The receptors come from a boy under two years old with a congenital heart defect.

V usage is TRBV29-1 and J usage is TRBJ1-1; D unclear. The CDR3 length is 13 residues. Germline values: CDR1 SQVTM, CDR2 ANQGSEA. Trimming left V 7 bases short and J 0 bases short, with 12 bases between. CDR3 sequence (DNA): TGCAGCGCACGGCGGGCCATGAACACTGAAGCTTTCTTT. This sequence encodes CSARRAMNTEAFF.

The chain recombines TRBV5-8 with TRBJ2-1; TRBD2 matches 9 bases. The CDR3 contains 15 residues. Per the germline V gene, CDR1 is SGHTS and CDR2 is YDEGEE. V gave up 4 bases and J gave up 1 base; unmatched junction bases: 3. The CDR3 sequence: CASSISGRSYNEQFF. In DNA, the CDR3 is TGTGCCAGCAGCATTAGCGGGAGATCCTACAATGAGCAGTTCTTC.

The chain is built from TRBV19 and TRBJ1-2, with D perhaps TRBD1 (6 bases). V was cut by 6 bases and J by 8 bases, with 19 bases left in between. This CDR3 comprises 14 residues. Germline values: CDR1 LNHDA, CDR2 SQIVND (reference sequence). The CDR3 DNA is TGTGCCAGTAGAGTAGGGGGAAAAGGCGGCGGCTACACCTTC. Protein: CASRVGGKGGGYTF. The full variable domain, its missing parts supplied by reference TRBV19 and TRBJ1-2, is DGGITQSPKYLFRKEGQNVTLSCEQNLNHDAMYWYRQDPGQGLRLIYYSQIVNDFQKGDIAEGYSVSREKKESFPLTVTSAQKNPTAFYLCASRVGGKGGGYTFGSGTRLTVV.

This chain connects TRBV30 to TRBJ2-7; 11 nucleotides agree with TRBD2. V lost 2 bases to trimming and J lost 1 base; unmatched junction nucleotides: 7. The germline gives CDR1 GTSNPN, CDR2 SVGIG (reference sequence). The CDR3 is 16 amino acids. CDR3 protein: CAWSPTSGRQSYEQYF. CDR3 DNA: TGTGCCTGGAGTCCCACTAGCGGGAGACAATCCTACGAGCAGTACTTC.

The V gene is TRBV30, the J gene TRBJ1-4; weak D call: TRBD1 (6 bases). There are 13 residues in the CDR3. Germline-derived CDR1 and CDR2 are GTSNPN and SVGIG (reference sequence). CDR3 coding DNA: TGTGCTCTTAACAGGGACCGAAATGAAAAACTGTTTTTT. This encodes CALNRDRNEKLFF.

V is TRBV28 and J is TRBJ1-1, with TRBD1 identical over 7 bases. The CDR3 covers 13 residues. V gave up 5 bases and J gave up 7 bases; unmatched junction bases: 7. CDR1 is MDHEN, CDR2 SYDVKM, per germline. CDR3 nucleotide sequence: TGTGCCAGCAGTGCTACAGGGGACGATGAAGCTTTCTTT. This translates into CASSATGDDEAFF. The full variable domain, rest sourced from reference TRBV28 and TRBJ1-1, is DVKVTQSSRYLVKRTGEKVFLECVQDMDHENMFWYRQDPGLGLRLIYFSYDVKMKEKGDIPEGYSVSREKKERFSLILESASTNQTSMYLCASSATGDDEAFFGQGTRLTVV.

The CDR3 protein is CAISRTSNEQFF. The CDR3 DNA reads TGTGCCATCAGTAGGACTAGCAATGAGCAGTTCTTC. This chain links TRBV10-3 with TRBJ2-1, with 7 bases identical to TRBD2. Germline assignment: CDR1 ENHRY and CDR2 SYGVKD. This CDR3 contains 12 residues. The V and J ends lost 5 bases and 6 bases, in that order; junction bases with no gene match: 1.

This chain joins TRBV5-5 and TRBJ1-5; tentative D call: TRBD1 (5 bases). The length of the CDR3 is 16 residues. CDR1 is SGHKS, CDR2 YYEKEE, per germline (reference sequence). The V gene lost 3 bases and the J gene lost 1 base, with 14 bases spanning the gap. Written as DNA, the CDR3 is TGTGCCAGCAGCTGGGCCAGGGCAGGGAGCAATCAGCCCCAGCATTTT. Translating it yields CASSWARAGSNQPQHF.

The chain employs TRBV5-4 and TRBJ2-5, with a weak D call TRBD2 (6 bases). With 4 bases removed from V and 5 bases from J, the gap between germline ends came to 18 bases. Germline CDR1 and CDR2: SGHNT and YYREEE (reference sequence). The CDR3 has 15 residues. The CDR3 loop is CASSPGAGPEETQYF. CDR3 DNA sequence: TGTGCCAGCAGCCCTGGTGCGGGGCCAGAGGAGACCCAGTACTTC. The complete variable domain, with remaining parts taken from reference TRBV5-4 and TRBJ2-5, reads ETGVTQSPTHLIKTRGQQVTLRCSSQSGHNTVSWYQQALGQGPQFIFQYYREEENGRGNFPPRFSGLQFPNYSSELNVNALELDDSALYLCASSPGAGPEETQYFGPGTRLLVL.

The rearrangement joins TRBV30 to TRBJ2-7, with D perhaps TRBD2 (5 bases). The CDR3 totals 14 residues. V lost 0 bases and J lost 2, with 11 bases in between. Germline V gives CDR1 GTSNPN, CDR2 SVGIG (reference sequence). The CDR3 protein is CAWSVRVSTYEQYF. The CDR3 region has the DNA TGTGCCTGGAGTGTGCGGGTGTCAACCTACGAGCAGTACTTC.

This clone was observed a handful of times. The genes are TRBV19 and TRBJ2-7; D is possibly TRBD2 (7 bases). Trimming took off 10 bases at V and 5 bases at J, with 12 bases between the two ends. Germline CDR1 LNHDA, CDR2 SQIVND (reference sequence). The CDR3 is 11 residues long. This CDR3 reads CATGGGHEQYF. Here the CDR3 DNA reads TGTGCCACTGGGGGGGGCCACGAGCAGTACTTC.

This sequence joins TRBV6-5 and TRBJ2-7; TRBD1 is a possible D gene (6 bases). Trimming removed 6 bases at V and 1 base at J, with 10 bases between. In germline, CDR1 is MNHEY, CDR2 SVGAGI. The CDR3 contains 13 residues. The CDR3 sequence: CASRDRLSYEQYF. In DNA form, the CDR3 reads TGTGCCAGCAGAGACAGGCTGTCCTACGAGCAGTACTTC.

This clone appeared once. The chain employs TRBV27 and TRBJ2-1, with D unclear. This CDR3 comprises 14 residues. Trimming pared 5 bases from V and 6 bases from J, leaving 14 bases between. Germline-derived CDR1 and CDR2 are MNHEY and SMNVEV (reference sequence). For the CDR3, the DNA is TGTGCCAGCAGTCCCCCGACCCCGGGCAATGAGCAGTTCTTC. Encoded protein: CASSPPTPGNEQFF.

The rearrangement joins TRBV5-5 to TRBJ1-1; no reliable D call. Looked up from germline, CDR1 is SGHKS and CDR2 is YYEKEE (reference sequence). Trimming pared 0 bases from V and 1 base from J, leaving 10 bases between. The CDR3 sequence is 15 residues long. The CDR3, as DNA: TGTGCCAGCAGCTTGGGACACCAAACGAACACTGAAGCTTTCTTT. This sequence encodes CASSLGHQTNTEAFF.

The chain couples TRBV4-1 to TRBJ1-2; TRBD1 matches 10 bases. CDR3 length: 15 amino acids. With 0 bases clipped from V and 6 bases from J, the junction kept 4 bases outside the gene matches. Per the germline V gene, CDR1 is MGHRA and CDR2 is YSYEKL. The CDR3 DNA follows: TGCGCCAGCAGCCAAGATTCGGGACAGGGGAATGGCTACACCTTC. Translated: CASSQDSGQGNGYTF.

The chain uses TRBV4-3 and TRBJ1-5, with 7 bases matching TRBD1. The CDR3 spans 18 residues. The V gene end was trimmed by 0 bases and the J gene end by 4 bases; junction bases not matched to a gene: 12. In germline, CDR1 is LGHNA, CDR2 YSLEER. This chain's CDR3 is CASSQDLPTGIENQPQHF. CDR3 DNA: TGCGCCAGCAGCCAAGATCTCCCGACAGGGATCGAAAATCAGCCCCAGCATTTT.

This chain joins TRBV5-1 and TRBJ2-1; no clear D. This CDR3 spans 14 amino acids. Germline CDR1 and CDR2: SGHRS and YFSETQ. V was trimmed by 2 bases and J by 8 bases, leaving 14 bases between them. The CDR3 coding sequence is TGCGCCAGCAGCTTTTCAGACTCTGTCGATGAGCAGTTCTTC. Protein: CASSFSDSVDEQFF.

Concerning this clone: Distinct nucleotide sequences in the sample also encode this CDR3. The CDR3 DNA reads as TGTGCCAGCAGTTTCTCAGGGGCCTATGGCTACACCTTC. It specifies CASSFSGAYGYTF. This chain joins TRBV27 and TRBJ1-2; D perhaps matches TRBD1 (6 bases). Between the trimmed V and J ends, which lost 3 bases and 4 bases, there was a span of 9 bases. The CDR3 contains 13 residues. Looked up from germline, CDR1 is MNHEY and CDR2 is SMNVEV (reference sequence).

This clone was counted a single time. The chain carries TRBV7-2 and TRBJ2-2; possibly TRBD1 for D (6 bases). CDR1 is SGHTA and CDR2 is FQGNSA in the germline V gene. The CDR3 runs 16 residues. Trimming left V 4 bases short and J 3 bases short, with 15 bases between. The CDR3 here is CASSYYRVRDTGELFF. The CDR3 region has the DNA TGTGCCAGCAGCTACTACAGGGTTCGTGACACCGGGGAGCTGTTTTTT.

The rearrangement uses TRBV30 and TRBJ1-3; tentative D call: TRBD1 (6 bases). CDR1 is GTSNPN, CDR2 SVGIG, per germline (reference sequence). CDR3 length: 15 residues. With 2 bases removed from V and 4 bases from J, the gap between germline ends came to 15 bases. The CDR3 DNA sequence: TGTGCCTGGAGTCGACCGGGACATTGGGGAAACACCATATATTTT. It codes for CAWSRPGHWGNTIYF.

This chain links TRBV2 with TRBJ1-2; 11 bases are a match to TRBD1. Germline lookup yields CDR1 SNHLY and CDR2 FYNNEI. CDR3 length: 16 residues. The V segment lost 6 bases and the J segment 4 bases; nucleotides outside the gene matches: 10. The CDR3 sequence: CASSRDRGGWPYGYTF. CDR3 coding DNA: TGTGCCAGCAGCCGGGACAGGGGGGGTTGGCCCTATGGCTACACCTTC. Full variable domain (missing parts from reference TRBV2 and TRBJ1-2): EPEVTQTPSHQVTQMGQEVILRCVPISNHLYFYWYRQILGQKVEFLVSFYNNEISEKSEIFDDQFSVERPDGSNFTLKIRSTKLEDSAMYFCASSRDRGGWPYGYTFGSGTRLTVV.

The chain is built from TRBV5-1 and TRBJ2-7, with TRBD2 matching 7 bases. The CDR3 contains 14 residues. J gave up 3 bases and V 4 bases, and 7 bases lay outside the gene matches. The germline V gene encodes CDR1 SGHRS and CDR2 YFSETQ. The CDR3, as DNA: TGCGCCAGCAGCCCAAGGGAGGGCCGCTACGAGCAGTACTTC. The encoded protein is CASSPREGRYEQYF.

The chain recombines TRBV2 with TRBJ2-1; possible D gene TRBD1, 6 bases. Germline assignment: CDR1 SNHLY and CDR2 FYNNEI. V shed 6 bases and J shed 8 bases, with 20 bases lying between them. CDR3 length equals 15 residues. In nucleotides, the CDR3 is TGTGCCAGCAGCGAGGGGGTGGTAGTGTCGGATGAGCAGTTCTTC. It translates to CASSEGVVVSDEQFF.

The V and J genes are TRBV6-4 and TRBJ1-2; D remains unclear. Between the trimmed V and J ends, which lost 11 bases and 0 bases, there was a span of 7 bases. This CDR3 is 11 amino acids long. The germline CDR1 and CDR2 sequences are MRHNA and SNTAGT. This CDR3 is CAPSPNYGYTF. The CDR3 nucleotides read TGTGCCCCGTCTCCTAACTATGGCTACACCTTC.

The gene calls are TRBV9 and TRBJ2-7, with 7 bases that match TRBD2. There are 16 residues in the CDR3. The trim removed 3 bases at V and 3 bases at J, leaving 12 bases unmatched. Germline values: CDR1 SGDLS, CDR2 YYNGEE. CDR3 region: CASSGEGLLGGYEQYF. The DNA for the CDR3 is TGTGCCAGCAGCGGGGAGGGGCTCCTTGGGGGCTACGAGCAGTACTTC.

This clone was recorded once. The chain employs TRBV7-4 and TRBJ2-7, with 11 bases that match TRBD1. Germline V lookup: CDR1 SGHVT, CDR2 SQSDAQ. The V and J ends lost 6 bases and 2 bases, in that order; junction bases with no gene match: 9. The CDR3 has 16 residues. The CDR3 coding sequence is TGTGCCAGCAGGCCGAGGGACAGGGGGAAGGCCTACGAGCAGTACTTC. It yields the protein CASRPRDRGKAYEQYF. The whole variable domain, filled in from reference TRBV7-4 and TRBJ2-7, reads GAGVSQSPRYKVAKRGRDVALRCDSISGHVTLYWYRQTLGQGSEVLTYSQSDAQRDKSGRPSGRFSAERPERSVSTLKIQRTEQGDSAVYLCASRPRDRGKAYEQYFGPGTRLTVT.

CDR3 loop: CASSLLGTKFF. The DNA of the CDR3 is TGTGCCAGCAGCTTATTAGGGACTAAGTTCTTC. This chain links TRBV7-2 with TRBJ2-1, with 7 bases fitting TRBD2. Germline V gene sequence: CDR1 SGHTA, CDR2 FQGNSA. The CDR3 has 11 amino acids. V gave up 2 bases and J gave up 14 bases; unmatched junction bases: 3.

The chain has TRBV9 and TRBJ1-3; D unclear. Germline V CDR1 and CDR2: SGDLS, YYNGEE. This CDR3 has 13 residues. V lost 0 bases and J lost 9, with 10 bases in between. This chain's CDR3 is CASSVVKEGTIYF. CDR3 bases: TGTGCCAGCAGCGTAGTCAAGGAGGGCACCATATATTTT.

This clone was detected only once. The chain joins TRBV15 to TRBJ1-2, with 8 bases matching TRBD1. Germline CDR1 LNHNV, CDR2 YYDKDF (reference sequence). The J segment lost 8 bases and the V segment lost 1 base, leaving 6 bases of the junction unmatched. The CDR3 sequence is 14 residues long. This chain's CDR3 is CATSRGGRGLGYTF. DNA for the CDR3: TGTGCCACCAGCAGAGGTGGCAGGGGGCTAGGCTACACCTTC.